This T cell receptor (beta chain) was recorded in a study of T cell repertoires in cytomegalovirus infection. A note on this clonotype: No antigen is known for it.

MiXCR was run by TCRdb on the reads, yielding one entry per CDR3 protein. The sample carries 450,000 to 550,000 distinct CDR3 sequences, about 42% recorded once. V shed 1 base and J shed 2 bases, with 9 bases lying between them. This CDR3 has 15 amino acids. CDR1 is SEHNR, CDR2 FQNEAQ, per germline (reference sequence). The material was cultured PBMCs, obtained from culture after CMV antigen stimulation. The J gene is TRBJ1-3, the V gene TRBV7-9; D might be TRBD1 (6 bases). This TCR derives from a human donor in good health (CMV status not recorded). Some clones in this sample may be carry-over from other donors' samples. CDR3 protein: CASSLDGQPGNTIYF. The CDR3, as DNA: TGTGCCAGCAGCTTAGACGGACAGCCTGGAAACACCATATATTTT.